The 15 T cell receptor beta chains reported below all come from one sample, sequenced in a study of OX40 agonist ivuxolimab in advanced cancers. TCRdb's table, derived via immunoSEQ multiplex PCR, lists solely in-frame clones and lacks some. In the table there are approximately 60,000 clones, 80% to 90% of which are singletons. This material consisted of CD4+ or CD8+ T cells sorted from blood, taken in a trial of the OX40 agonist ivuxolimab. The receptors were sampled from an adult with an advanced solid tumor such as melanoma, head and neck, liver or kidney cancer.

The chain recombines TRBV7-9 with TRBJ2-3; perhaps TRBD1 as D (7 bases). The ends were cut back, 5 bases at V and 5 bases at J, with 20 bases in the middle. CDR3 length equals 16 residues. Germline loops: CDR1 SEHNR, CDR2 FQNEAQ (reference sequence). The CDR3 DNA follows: TGTGCCAGCAGCCTCTGGACAGGCCACGGGGGAGATACGCAGTATTTT. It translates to CASSLWTGHGGDTQYF.

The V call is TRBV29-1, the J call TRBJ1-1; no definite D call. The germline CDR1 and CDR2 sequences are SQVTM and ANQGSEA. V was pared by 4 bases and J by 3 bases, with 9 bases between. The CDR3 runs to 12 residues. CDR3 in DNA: TGCAGCGTTGCGAGGGAACACACTGAAGCTTTCTTT. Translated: CSVAREHTEAFF.

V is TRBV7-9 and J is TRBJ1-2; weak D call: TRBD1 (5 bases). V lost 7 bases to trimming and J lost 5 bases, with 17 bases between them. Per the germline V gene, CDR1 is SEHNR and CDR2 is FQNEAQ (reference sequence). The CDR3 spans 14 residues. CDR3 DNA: TGTGCCAGCACCAAGGTTTCAGGGCTTTATGGCTACACCTTC. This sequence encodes CASTKVSGLYGYTF.

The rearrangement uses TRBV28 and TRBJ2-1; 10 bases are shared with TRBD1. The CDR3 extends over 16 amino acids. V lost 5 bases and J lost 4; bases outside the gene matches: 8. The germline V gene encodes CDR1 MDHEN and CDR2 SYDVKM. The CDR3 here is CASSPSGTGVYNEQFF. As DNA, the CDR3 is TGTGCCAGCAGTCCCTCGGGGACAGGGGTTTACAATGAGCAGTTCTTC.

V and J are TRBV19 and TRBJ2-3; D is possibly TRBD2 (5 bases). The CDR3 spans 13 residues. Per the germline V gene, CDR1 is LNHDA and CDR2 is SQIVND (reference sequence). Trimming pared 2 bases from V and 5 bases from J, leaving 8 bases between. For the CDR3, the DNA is TGTGCCAGTAGTATACTCGCGGGAGATACGCAGTATTTT. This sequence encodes CASSILAGDTQYF.

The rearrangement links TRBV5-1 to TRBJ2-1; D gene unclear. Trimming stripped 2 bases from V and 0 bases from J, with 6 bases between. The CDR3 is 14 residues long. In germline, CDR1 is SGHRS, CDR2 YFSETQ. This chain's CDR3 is CASSLASSYNEQFF. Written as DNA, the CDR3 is TGCGCCAGCAGCTTAGCTAGCTCCTACAATGAGCAGTTCTTC.

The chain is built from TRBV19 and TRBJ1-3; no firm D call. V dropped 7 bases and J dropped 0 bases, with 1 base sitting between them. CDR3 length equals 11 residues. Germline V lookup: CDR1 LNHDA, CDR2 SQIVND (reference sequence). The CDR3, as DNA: TGTGCCAGTACCTCTGGAAACACCATATATTTT. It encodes CASTSGNTIYF.

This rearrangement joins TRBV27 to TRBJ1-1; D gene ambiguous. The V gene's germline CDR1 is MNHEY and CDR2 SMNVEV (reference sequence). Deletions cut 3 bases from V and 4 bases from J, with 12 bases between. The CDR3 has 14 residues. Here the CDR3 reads CASSFLASGTEAFF. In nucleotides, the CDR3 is TGTGCCAGCAGTTTTCTGGCCTCGGGCACTGAAGCTTTCTTT.

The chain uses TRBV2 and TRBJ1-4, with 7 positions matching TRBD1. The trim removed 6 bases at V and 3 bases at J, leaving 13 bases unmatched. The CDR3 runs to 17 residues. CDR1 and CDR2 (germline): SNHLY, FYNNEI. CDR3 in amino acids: CASRATPTGTANEKLFF. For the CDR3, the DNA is TGTGCCAGCAGAGCGACCCCCACGGGGACAGCTAATGAAAAACTGTTTTTT.

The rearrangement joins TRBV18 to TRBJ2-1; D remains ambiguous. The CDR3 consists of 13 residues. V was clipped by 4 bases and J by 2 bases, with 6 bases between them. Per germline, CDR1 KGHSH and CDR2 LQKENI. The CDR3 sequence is CASSLSAYNEQFF. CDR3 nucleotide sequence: TGTGCCAGCTCACTTTCTGCCTACAATGAGCAGTTCTTC.

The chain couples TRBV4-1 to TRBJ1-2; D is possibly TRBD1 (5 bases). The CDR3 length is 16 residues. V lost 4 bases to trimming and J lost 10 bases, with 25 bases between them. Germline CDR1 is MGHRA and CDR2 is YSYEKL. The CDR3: CASSPIPNFAGLDYTF. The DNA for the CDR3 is TGCGCCAGCAGCCCCATTCCCAATTTTGCGGGGCTCGACTACACCTTC.

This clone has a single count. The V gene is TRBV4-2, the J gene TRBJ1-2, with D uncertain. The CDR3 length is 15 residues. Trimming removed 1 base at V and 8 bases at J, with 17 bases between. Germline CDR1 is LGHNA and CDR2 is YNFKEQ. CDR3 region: CASSQAQISIWGYTF. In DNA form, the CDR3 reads TGTGCCAGCAGCCAAGCTCAGATCTCTATTTGGGGCTACACCTTC.

The CDR3, as DNA: TGTGCCAGCAGCACCGGACAGGGGGTCTCCAGAACCTTTGGTGGGACCCAGTACTTC. Encoded protein: CASSTGQGVSRTFGGTQYF. The rearrangement uses TRBV7-7 and TRBJ2-5; 10 nucleotides match TRBD1. V shed 5 bases and J 7 bases; nucleotides not matched to a gene: 22. Germline assignment: CDR1 SSHAT and CDR2 FNYEAQ (reference sequence). This CDR3 contains 19 residues.

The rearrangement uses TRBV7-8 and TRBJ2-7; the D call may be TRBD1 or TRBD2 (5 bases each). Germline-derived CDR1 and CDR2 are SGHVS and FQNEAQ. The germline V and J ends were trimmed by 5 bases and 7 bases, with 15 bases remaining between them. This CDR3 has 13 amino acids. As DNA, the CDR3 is TGTGCCAGCAGCGCAGGGACCGCCCGTGAGCAGTACTTC. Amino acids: CASSAGTAREQYF.

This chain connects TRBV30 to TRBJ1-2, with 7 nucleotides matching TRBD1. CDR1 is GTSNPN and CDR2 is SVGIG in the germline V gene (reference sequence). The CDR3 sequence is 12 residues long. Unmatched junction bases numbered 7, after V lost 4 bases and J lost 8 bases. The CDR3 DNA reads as TGTGCCTGGAAGTCCCAGGGGGAAGGCTACACCTTC. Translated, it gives CAWKSQGEGYTF.